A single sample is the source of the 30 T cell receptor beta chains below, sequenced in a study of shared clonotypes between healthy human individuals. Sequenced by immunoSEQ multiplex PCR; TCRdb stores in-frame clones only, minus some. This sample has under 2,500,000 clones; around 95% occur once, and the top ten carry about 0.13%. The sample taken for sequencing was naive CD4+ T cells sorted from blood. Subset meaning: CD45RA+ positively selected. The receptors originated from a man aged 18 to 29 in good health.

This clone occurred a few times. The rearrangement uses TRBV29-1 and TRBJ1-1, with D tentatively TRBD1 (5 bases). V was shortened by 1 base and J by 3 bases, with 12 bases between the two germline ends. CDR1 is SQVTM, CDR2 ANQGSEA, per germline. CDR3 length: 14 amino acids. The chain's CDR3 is CSVEARLGDTEAFF. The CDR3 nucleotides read TGCAGCGTTGAAGCAAGATTGGGGGACACTGAAGCTTTCTTT. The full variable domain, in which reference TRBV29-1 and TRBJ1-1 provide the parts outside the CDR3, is SAVISQKPSRDICQRGTSLTIQCQVDSQVTMMFWYRQQPGQSLTLIATANQGSEATYESGFVIDKFPISRPNLTFSTLTVSNMSPEDSSIYLCSVEARLGDTEAFFGQGTRLTVV.

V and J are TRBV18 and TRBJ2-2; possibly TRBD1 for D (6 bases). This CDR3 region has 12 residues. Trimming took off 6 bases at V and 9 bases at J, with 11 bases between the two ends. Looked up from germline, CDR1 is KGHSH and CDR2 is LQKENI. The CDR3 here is CASSQGPRELFF. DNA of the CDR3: TGTGCCAGCTCCCAGGGGCCCAGGGAGCTGTTTTTT.

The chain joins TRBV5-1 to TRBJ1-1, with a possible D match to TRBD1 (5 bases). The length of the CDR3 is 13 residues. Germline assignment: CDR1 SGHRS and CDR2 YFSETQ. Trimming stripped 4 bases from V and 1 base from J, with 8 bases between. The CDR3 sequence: CASSTGSNTEAFF. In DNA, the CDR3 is TGCGCCAGCAGCACAGGATCGAACACTGAAGCTTTCTTT.

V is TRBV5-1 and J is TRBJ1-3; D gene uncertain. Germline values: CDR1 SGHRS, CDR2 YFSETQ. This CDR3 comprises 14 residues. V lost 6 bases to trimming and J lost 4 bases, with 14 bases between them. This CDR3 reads CASKAGGSGNTIYF. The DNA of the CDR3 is TGCGCCAGCAAGGCAGGAGGGTCCGGAAACACCATATATTTT.

The chain's CDR3 is CAIRGGSEQYF. The CDR3 DNA reads TGTGCCATCAGGGGGGGGTCCGAGCAGTACTTC. The rearrangement uses TRBV10-3 and TRBJ2-7; 7 bases fit TRBD2. The junction had 2 bases not matched to a gene; V was cut back by 6 bases and J by 6 bases. There are 11 residues in the CDR3. The germline gives CDR1 ENHRY, CDR2 SYGVKD.

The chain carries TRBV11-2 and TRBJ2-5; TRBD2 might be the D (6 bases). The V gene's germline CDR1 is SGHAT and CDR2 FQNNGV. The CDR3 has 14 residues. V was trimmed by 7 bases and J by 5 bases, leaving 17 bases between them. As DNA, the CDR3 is TGTGCCAGCACCTTGGGGGGTGCGTGGGAGACCCAGTACTTC. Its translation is CASTLGGAWETQYF.

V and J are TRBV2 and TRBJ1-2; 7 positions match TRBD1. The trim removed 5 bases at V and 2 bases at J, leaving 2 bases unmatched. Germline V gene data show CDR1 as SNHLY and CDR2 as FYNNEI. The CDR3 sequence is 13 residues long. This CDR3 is CASSSDRNYGYTF. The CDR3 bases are TGTGCCAGCAGTTCGGACAGGAACTATGGCTACACCTTC.

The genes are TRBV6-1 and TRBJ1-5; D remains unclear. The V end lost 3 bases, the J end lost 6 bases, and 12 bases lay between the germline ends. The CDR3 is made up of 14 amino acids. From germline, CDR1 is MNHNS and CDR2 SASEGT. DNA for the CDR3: TGTGCCAGCAGTGAGTCCCAGGTCGGTCAGCCCCAGCATTTT. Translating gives CASSESQVGQPQHF.

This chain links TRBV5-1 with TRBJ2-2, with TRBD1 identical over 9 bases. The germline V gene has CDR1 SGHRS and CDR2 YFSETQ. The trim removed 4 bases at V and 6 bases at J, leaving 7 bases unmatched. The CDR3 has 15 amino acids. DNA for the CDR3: TGCGCCAGCAGCGTTACCGGGACAGGGCCCGGGGAGCTGTTTTTT. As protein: CASSVTGTGPGELFF.

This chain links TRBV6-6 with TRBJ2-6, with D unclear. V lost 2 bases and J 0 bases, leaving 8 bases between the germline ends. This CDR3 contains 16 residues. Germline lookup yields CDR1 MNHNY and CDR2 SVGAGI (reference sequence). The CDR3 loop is CASSYGPSSGANVLTF. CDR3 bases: TGTGCCAGCAGTTACGGGCCGTCCTCTGGGGCCAACGTCCTGACTTTC.

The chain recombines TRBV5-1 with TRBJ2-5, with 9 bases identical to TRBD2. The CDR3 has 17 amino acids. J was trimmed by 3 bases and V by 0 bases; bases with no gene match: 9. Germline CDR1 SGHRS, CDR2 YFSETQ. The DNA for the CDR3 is TGCGCCAGCAGCTTGGCCGTTGGCGGGGGGGCAGAAGAGACCCAGTACTTC. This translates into CASSLAVGGGAEETQYF.

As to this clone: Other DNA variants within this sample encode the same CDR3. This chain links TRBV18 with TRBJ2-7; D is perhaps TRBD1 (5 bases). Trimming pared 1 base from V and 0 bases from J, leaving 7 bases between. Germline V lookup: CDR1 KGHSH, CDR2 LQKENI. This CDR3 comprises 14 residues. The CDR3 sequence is CASSPLDSSYEQYF. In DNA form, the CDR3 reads TGTGCCAGCTCACCACTTGACAGCTCCTACGAGCAGTACTTC. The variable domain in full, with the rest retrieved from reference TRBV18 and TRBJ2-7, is NAGVMQNPRHLVRRRGQEARLRCSPMKGHSHVYWYRQLPEEGLKFMVYLQKENIIDESGMPKERFSAEFPKEGPSILRIQQVVRGDSAAYFCASSPLDSSYEQYFGPGTRLTVT.

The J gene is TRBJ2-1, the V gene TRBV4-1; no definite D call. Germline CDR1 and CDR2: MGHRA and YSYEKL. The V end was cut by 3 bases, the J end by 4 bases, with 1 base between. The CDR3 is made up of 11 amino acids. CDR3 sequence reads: CASSQYNEQFF. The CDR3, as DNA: TGCGCCAGCAGCCAGTACAATGAGCAGTTCTTC.

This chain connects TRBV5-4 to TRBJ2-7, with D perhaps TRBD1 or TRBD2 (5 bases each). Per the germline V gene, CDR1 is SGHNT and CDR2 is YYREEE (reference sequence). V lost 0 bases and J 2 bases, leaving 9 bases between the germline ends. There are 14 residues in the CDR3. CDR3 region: CASSLGRDPYEQYF. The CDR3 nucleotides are TGTGCCAGCAGCTTGGGCAGGGACCCCTACGAGCAGTACTTC.

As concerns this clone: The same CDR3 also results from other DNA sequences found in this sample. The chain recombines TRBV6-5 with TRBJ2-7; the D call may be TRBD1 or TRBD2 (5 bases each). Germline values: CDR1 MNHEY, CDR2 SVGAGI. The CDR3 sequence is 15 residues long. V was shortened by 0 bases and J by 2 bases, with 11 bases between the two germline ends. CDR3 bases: TGTGCCAGCAGTTACTCGGGGACCCCCGCCTACGAGCAGTACTTC. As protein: CASSYSGTPAYEQYF.

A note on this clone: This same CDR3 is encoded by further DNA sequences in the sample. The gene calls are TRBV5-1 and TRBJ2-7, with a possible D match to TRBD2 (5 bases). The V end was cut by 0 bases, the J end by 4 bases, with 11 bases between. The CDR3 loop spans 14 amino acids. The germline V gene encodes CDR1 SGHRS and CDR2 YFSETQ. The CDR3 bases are TGCGCCAGCAGCTTGGAGAGGGCGTCATACGAGCAGTACTTC. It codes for CASSLERASYEQYF.

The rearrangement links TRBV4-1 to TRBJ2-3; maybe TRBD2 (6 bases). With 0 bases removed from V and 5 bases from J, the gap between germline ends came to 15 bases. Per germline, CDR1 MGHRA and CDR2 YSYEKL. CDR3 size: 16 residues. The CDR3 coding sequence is TGCGCCAGCAGCCAAGATTACGGGGGAAAAGTAGATACGCAGTATTTT. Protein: CASSQDYGGKVDTQYF.

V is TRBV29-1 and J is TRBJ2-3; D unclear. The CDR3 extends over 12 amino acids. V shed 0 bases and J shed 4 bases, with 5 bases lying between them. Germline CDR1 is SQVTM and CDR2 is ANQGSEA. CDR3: CSVEDLADTQYF. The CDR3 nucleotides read TGCAGCGTTGAAGATCTAGCAGATACGCAGTATTTT.

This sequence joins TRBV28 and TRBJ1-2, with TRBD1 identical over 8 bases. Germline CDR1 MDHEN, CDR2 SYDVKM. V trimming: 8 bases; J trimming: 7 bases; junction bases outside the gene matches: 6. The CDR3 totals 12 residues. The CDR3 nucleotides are TGTGCCAGCGGACAGGGTCTTGTTGGCTACACCTTC. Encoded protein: CASGQGLVGYTF.

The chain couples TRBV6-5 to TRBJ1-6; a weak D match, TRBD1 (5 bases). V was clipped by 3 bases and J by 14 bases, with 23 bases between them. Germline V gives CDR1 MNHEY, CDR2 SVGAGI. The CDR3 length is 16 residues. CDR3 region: CASSYPVGTEPGALHF. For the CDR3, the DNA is TGTGCCAGCAGTTATCCAGTAGGGACTGAGCCCGGGGCCCTCCACTTT.

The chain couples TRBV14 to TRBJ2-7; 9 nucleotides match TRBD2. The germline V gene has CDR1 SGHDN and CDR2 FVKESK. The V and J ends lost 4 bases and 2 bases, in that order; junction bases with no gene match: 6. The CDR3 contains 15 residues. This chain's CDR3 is CASSLGASGTYEQYF. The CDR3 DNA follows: TGTGCCAGCAGCCTGGGTGCTAGCGGGACCTACGAGCAGTACTTC.

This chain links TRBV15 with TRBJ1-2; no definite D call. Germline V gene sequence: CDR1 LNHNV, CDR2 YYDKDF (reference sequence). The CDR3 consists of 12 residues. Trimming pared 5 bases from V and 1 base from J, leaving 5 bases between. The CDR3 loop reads CATSPDNYGYTF. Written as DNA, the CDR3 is TGTGCCACCAGCCCAGATAACTATGGCTACACCTTC.

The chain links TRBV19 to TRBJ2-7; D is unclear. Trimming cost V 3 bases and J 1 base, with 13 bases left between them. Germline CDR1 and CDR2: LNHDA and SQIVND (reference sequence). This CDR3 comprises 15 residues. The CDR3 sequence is CASSIILVRSYEQYF. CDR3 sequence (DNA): TGTGCCAGTAGTATCATTCTGGTCAGATCCTACGAGCAGTACTTC.

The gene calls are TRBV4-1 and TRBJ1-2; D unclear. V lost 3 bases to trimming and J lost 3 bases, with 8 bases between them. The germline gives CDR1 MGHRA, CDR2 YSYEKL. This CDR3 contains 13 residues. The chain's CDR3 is CASSHLEHYGYTF. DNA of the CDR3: TGCGCCAGCAGCCATCTAGAGCACTATGGCTACACCTTC.

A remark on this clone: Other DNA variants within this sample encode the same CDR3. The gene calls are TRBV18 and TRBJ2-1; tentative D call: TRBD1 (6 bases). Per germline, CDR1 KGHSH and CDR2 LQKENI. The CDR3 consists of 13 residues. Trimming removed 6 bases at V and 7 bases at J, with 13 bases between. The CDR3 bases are TGTGCCAGCTCTCCCAGGGGTAGTAATGAGCAGTTCTTC. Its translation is CASSPRGSNEQFF. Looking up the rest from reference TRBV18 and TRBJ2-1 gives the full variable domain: NAGVMQNPRHLVRRRGQEARLRCSPMKGHSHVYWYRQLPEEGLKFMVYLQKENIIDESGMPKERFSAEFPKEGPSILRIQQVVRGDSAAYFCASSPRGSNEQFFGPGTRLTVL.

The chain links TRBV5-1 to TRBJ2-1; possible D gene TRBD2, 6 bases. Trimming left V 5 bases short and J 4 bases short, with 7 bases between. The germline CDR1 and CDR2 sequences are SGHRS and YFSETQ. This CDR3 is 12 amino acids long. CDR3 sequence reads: CASRAGYNEQFF. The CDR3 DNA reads TGCGCCAGCAGGGCGGGGTACAATGAGCAGTTCTTC.

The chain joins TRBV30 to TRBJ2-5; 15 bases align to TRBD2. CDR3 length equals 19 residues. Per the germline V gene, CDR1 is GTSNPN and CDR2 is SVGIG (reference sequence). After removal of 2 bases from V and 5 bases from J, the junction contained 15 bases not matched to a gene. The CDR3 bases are TGTGCCTGGAGTTCCTCTAGGACTAGCGGGAGGGCACGTGGGGAGACCCAGTACTTC. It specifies CAWSSSRTSGRARGETQYF.

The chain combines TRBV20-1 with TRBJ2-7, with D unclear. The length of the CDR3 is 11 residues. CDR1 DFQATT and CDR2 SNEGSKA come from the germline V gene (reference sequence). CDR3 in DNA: TGCAGAGGCCTTCCCTCCTACGAGCAGTACTTC. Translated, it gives CRGLPSYEQYF.

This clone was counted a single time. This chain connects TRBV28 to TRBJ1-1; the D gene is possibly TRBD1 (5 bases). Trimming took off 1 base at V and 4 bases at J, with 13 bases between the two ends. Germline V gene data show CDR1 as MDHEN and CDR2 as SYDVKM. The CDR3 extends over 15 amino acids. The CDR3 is CASSLSGVRGTEAFF. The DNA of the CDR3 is TGTGCCAGCAGTTTATCGGGGGTAAGGGGCACTGAAGCTTTCTTT.

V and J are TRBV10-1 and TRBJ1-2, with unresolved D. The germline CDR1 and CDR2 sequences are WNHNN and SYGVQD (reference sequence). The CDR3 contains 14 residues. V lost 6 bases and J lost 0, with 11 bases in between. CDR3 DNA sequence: TGCGCCAGCAGCCCCACTACTTCTAACTATGGCTACACCTTC. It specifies CASSPTTSNYGYTF.